This TCR beta chain stems from a study of T-cell reconstitution after alpha-beta-depleted transplantation in children. Study-wide results and limits: Counts and diversity of T cells one year after transplant came mostly from newly produced T cells. Some patients showed high day-60 TCRbeta diversity, which derived from surviving recipient T cells and thymic progenitors.

TCRbeta library preparation incorporated unique molecular identifiers. TCRdb fed the PCR reads into MiXCR, producing one record per CDR3 protein. The sample lists about 600,000 distinct CDR3 sequences, 13% seen once, with roughly 2.3% in the top ten. This clonotype came up a few times. Its antigen is still unknown. The V end was cut by 6 bases, the J end by 4 bases, with 11 bases between. Germline CDR1 and CDR2: LGHNT and FRNRAP. The CDR3 sequence is 13 residues long. The source material was PBMCs, mostly from graft donor cells, sampled 360 days after TCRalphabeta/CD19-depleted stem cell transplant. The clonotype was recovered from a male patient younger than 18 who had a stem cell transplant for acute myeloid leukemia, so the T cells may come from the graft donor. The rearrangement links TRBV12-5 to TRBJ2-3, with D unclear. The CDR3 DNA sequence: TGTGCTAGTGGCCCCCGGTCCGCAGATACGCAGTATTTT. As protein: CASGPRSADTQYF.